This T cell receptor (beta chain) was sequenced during a study of CD4 and CD8 cells across lung adenocarcinoma regions. Samples came from patients with localized non-small cell lung adenocarcinoma. TCRdb ran MiXCR on the PCR reads and lists one entry per CDR3 protein. The profile covers 6,500 to 9,500 distinct CDR3 sequences, with less than 55% appearing a single time and around 30% taken by the ten largest. Concerning this clonotype itself: Given the absence of the conserved phenylalanine or tryptophan at the CDR3 end, a read error is likely. Because the CDR3's place on the DNA is in doubt, the DNA is left out and the CDR3 is given as listed by TCRdb.

This receptor was obtained from a male donor with lung adenocarcinoma. The CD4 and CD8 labels of this study may be unreliable. The sample taken for sequencing was CD4+ T cells from the margin of a lung tumor.

The CDR3 here is CRDGVSSC. V usage is TRBV16 and J usage is TRBJ2-3. The CDR3 comprises 8 residues, both ends counted. From germline, CDR1 is KGHSY and CDR2 FQNENV.